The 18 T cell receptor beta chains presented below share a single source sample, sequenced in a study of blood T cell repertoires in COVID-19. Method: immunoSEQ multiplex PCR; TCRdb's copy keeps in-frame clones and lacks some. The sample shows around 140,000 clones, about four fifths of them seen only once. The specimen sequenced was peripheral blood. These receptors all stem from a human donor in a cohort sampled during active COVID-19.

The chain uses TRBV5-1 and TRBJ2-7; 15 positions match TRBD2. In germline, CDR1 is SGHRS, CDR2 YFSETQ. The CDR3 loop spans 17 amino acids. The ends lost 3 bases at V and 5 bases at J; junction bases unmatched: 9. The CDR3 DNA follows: TGCGCCAGCAGCTCGGAGGGACTAGCGGGAGGTTCCCACGAGCAGTACTTC. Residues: CASSSEGLAGGSHEQYF.

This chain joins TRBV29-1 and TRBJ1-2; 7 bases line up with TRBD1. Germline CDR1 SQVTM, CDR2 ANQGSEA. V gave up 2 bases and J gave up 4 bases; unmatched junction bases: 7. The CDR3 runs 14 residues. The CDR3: CSVEKGAESYGYTF. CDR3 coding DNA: TGCAGCGTTGAAAAGGGGGCCGAGTCCTATGGCTACACCTTC.

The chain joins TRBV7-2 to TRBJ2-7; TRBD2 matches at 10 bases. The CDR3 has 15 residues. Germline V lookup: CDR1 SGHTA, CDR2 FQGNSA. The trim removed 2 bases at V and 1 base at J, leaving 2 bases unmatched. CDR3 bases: TGTGCCAGCAGCTTATTAGCGGGGGGTTCCTACGAGCAGTACTTC. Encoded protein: CASSLLAGGSYEQYF.

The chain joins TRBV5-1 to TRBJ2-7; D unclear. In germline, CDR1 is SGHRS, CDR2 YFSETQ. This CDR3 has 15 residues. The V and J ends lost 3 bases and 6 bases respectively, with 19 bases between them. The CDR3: CASSSYTTSVREQYF. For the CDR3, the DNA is TGCGCCAGCAGCTCATATACGACAAGTGTGCGCGAGCAGTACTTC.

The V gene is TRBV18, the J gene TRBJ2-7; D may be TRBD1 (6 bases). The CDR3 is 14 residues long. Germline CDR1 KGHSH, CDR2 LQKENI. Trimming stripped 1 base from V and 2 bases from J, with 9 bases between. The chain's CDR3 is CASSPQGVTYEQYF. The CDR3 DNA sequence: TGTGCCAGCTCACCACAGGGGGTAACCTACGAGCAGTACTTC.

The CDR3 DNA sequence: TGTGCCACCAGTGAAGGGACCAGGACAGGGTTCTACTTC. Its protein is CATSEGTRTGFYF. The rearrangement links TRBV24-1 to TRBJ2-7; 8 bases fit TRBD1. Trimming at V came to 4 bases and at J to 13 bases, leaving 11 bases not matched to a gene. Germline lookup yields CDR1 KGHDR and CDR2 SFDVKD. The CDR3 runs to 13 residues.

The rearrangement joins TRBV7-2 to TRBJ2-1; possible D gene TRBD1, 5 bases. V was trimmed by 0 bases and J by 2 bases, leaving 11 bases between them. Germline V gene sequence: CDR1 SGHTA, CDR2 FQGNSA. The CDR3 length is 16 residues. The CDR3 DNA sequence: TGTGCCAGCAGCTTAGCGTCTAGGGGTGCCTACAATGAGCAGTTCTTC. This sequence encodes CASSLASRGAYNEQFF.

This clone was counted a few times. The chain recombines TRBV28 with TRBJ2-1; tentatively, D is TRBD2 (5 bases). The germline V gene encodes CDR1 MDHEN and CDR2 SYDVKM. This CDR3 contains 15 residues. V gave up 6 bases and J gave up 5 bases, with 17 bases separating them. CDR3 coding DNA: TGTGCCAGCAGCAGTGGAGGTGACGGGGACAATGAGCAGTTCTTC. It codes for CASSSGGDGDNEQFF.

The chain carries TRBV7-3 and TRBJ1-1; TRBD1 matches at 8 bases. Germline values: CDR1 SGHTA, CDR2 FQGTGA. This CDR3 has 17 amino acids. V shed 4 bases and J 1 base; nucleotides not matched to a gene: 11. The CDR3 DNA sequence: TGTGCCAGCAGCTCCCTAAAACGGACAGGGAGGAACACTGAAGCTTTCTTT. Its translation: CASSSLKRTGRNTEAFF.

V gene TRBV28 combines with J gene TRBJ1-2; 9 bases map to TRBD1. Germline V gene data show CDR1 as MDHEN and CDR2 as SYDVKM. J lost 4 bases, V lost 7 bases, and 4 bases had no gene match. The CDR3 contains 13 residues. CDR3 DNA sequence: TGTGCCAGCAAACAACAGGGGGCCTATGGCTACACCTTC. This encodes CASKQQGAYGYTF.

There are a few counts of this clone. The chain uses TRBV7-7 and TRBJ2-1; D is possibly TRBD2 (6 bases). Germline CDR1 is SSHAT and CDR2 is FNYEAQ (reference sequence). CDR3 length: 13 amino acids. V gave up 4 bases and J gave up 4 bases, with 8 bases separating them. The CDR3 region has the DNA TGTGCCAGCAGCTCGGGACTTTACAATGAGCAGTTCTTC. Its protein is CASSSGLYNEQFF.

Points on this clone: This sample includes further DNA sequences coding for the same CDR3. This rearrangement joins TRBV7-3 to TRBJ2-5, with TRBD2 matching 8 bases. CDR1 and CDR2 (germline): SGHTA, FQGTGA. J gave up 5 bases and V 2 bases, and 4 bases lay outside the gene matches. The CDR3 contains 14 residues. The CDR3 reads CASSLAGGGETQYF. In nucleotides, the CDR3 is TGTGCCAGCAGCTTAGCGGGAGGCGGGGAGACCCAGTACTTC.

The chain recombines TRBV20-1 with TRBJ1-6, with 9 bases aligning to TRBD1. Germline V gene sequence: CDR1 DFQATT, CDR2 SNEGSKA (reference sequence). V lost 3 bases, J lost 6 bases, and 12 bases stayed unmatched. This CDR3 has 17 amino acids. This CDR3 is CSASNRGRISLNSPLHF. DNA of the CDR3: TGCAGTGCTAGTAACAGGGGGCGCATCAGTCTTAATTCACCCCTCCACTTT.

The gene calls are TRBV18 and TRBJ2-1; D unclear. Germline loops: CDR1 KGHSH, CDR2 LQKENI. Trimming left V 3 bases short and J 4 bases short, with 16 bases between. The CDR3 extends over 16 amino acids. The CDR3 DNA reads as TGTGCCAGCTCACCGGTGAGGCGCTCCGATTACAATGAGCAGTTCTTC. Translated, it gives CASSPVRRSDYNEQFF. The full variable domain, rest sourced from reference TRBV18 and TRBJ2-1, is NAGVMQNPRHLVRRRGQEARLRCSPMKGHSHVYWYRQLPEEGLKFMVYLQKENIIDESGMPKERFSAEFPKEGPSILRIQQVVRGDSAAYFCASSPVRRSDYNEQFFGPGTRLTVL.

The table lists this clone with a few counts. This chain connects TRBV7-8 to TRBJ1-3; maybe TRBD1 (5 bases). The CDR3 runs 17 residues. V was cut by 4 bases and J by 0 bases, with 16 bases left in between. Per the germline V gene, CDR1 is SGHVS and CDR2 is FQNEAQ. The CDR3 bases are TGTGCCAGCAGCTCCCCCCAGGGAACCTACTCTGGAAACACCATATATTTT. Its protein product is CASSSPQGTYSGNTIYF.

The CDR3 DNA reads TGTGCCAGCAGTGAAAGCAGGGGCACTAATGAAAAACTGTTTTTT. Residues: CASSESRGTNEKLFF. The V and J genes are TRBV2 and TRBJ1-4, with D tentatively TRBD1 (6 bases). CDR1 and CDR2 (germline): SNHLY, FYNNEI. The CDR3 covers 15 residues. V dropped 2 bases and J dropped 2 bases, with 9 bases sitting between them.

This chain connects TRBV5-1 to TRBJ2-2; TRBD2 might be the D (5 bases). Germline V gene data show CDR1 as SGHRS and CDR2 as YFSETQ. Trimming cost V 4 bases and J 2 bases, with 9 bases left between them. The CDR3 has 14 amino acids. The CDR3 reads CASSPGSNTGELFF. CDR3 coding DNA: TGCGCCAGCAGCCCGGGGAGCAACACCGGGGAGCTGTTTTTT.

CDR3 coding DNA: TGTGCCAGCAGCTCTTACGGGACAGTCCGCCGAGAGCAGTACTTC. Residues: CASSSYGTVRREQYF. The genes are TRBV7-2 and TRBJ2-7; TRBD1 matches 7 bases. The CDR3 length is 15 residues. The germline gives CDR1 SGHTA, CDR2 FQGNSA. V gave up 4 bases and J gave up 7 bases; unmatched junction bases: 13.